The rows below give T cell receptor beta chains drawn from one sample of a study of T-cell memory formation after mild COVID-19. One entry per CDR3 protein results from TCRdb running MiXCR on the 5' RACE reads. The sample lists roughly 45,000 distinct CDR3 sequences, 27% occurring once. Sequencing was carried out using PBMCs or a T cell subset sorted from them (not recorded which). These TCRs come from a man between 18 and 35 years old who had mild COVID-19 (a few samples of this study predate the infection). Cell type and time point are not known. Both conserved end residues are part of each CDR3. Fields, in order: clone size, V gene, J gene, D gene, CDR3 protein, CDR3 DNA. A D gene is named only where the DNA matches it firmly. Only some rows state a clone size, as once, few, many or a class for expanded clones.

many,TRBV7-2,TRBJ2-2,-,CASSLTGELFF,TGTGCCAGCAGCTTAACCGGGGAGCTGTTTTTT
few,TRBV5-4,TRBJ2-5,-,CASKGWEETQYF,TGTGCCAGCAAGGGGTGGGAGGAGACCCAGTACTTC
-,TRBV11-2,TRBJ1-6,TRBD1,CASSFYGQGVNSPLHF,TGTGCCAGCAGCTTTTACGGACAGGGGGTGAATTCACCCCTCCACTTT
many,TRBV4-1,TRBJ2-3,TRBD2,CASSPGTTYTDTQYF,TGCGCCAGCAGCCCAGGGACTACATACACAGATACGCAGTATTTT
-,TRBV7-9,TRBJ2-2,-,CASSGDLVAAGELFF,TGTGCCAGCAGCGGGGACCTAGTTGCCGCCGGGGAGCTGTTTTTT
once,TRBV29-1,TRBJ2-2,TRBD2,CSVLPGLGITGELFF,TGCAGCGTTCTGCCGGGACTAGGGATCACCGGGGAGCTGTTTTTT
few,TRBV30,TRBJ2-3,TRBD2,CAWSVGLAGFTDTQYF,TGTGCCTGGAGTGTCGGTCTAGCGGGGTTCACAGATACGCAGTATTTT
-,TRBV7-9,TRBJ2-2,TRBD2,CASSRTSENTGELFF,TGTGCCAGCAGCCGGACTAGCGAGAACACCGGGGAGCTGTTTTTT
few,TRBV6-6,TRBJ1-2,-,CASSPPGYTF,TGTGCCAGCAGTCCACCGGGCTACACCTTC
-,TRBV5-4,TRBJ1-2,-,CASRHPRGDGYTF,TGTGCCAGCAGGCACCCCAGGGGAGACGGCTACACCTTC
-,TRBV29-1,TRBJ2-1,TRBD1,CSVDWTGSNEQFF,TGCAGCGTTGACTGGACAGGGAGCAATGAGCAGTTCTTC
-,TRBV5-4,TRBJ2-1,-,CASSQDRAEQFF,TGTGCCAGCAGCCAAGACCGGGCCGAGCAGTTCTTC
-,TRBV6-5,TRBJ2-2,-,CASSYSIGGATGELFF,TGTGCCAGCAGTTACTCGATTGGGGGGGCCACCGGGGAGCTGTTTTTT
-,TRBV27,TRBJ2-7,TRBD1,CASAGTGTSPYEQYF,TGTGCCAGTGCCGGGACAGGGACCTCGCCCTACGAGCAGTACTTC
-,TRBV27,TRBJ2-3,-,CASRGIPGWDTQYF,TGTGCCAGCAGGGGTATTCCAGGTTGGGATACGCAGTATTTT
-,TRBV6-5,TRBJ2-3,TRBD2,CASIAGMTQYF,TGTGCCAGCATAGCGGGGATGACGCAGTATTTT
-,TRBV6-6,TRBJ2-7,-,CASNEGIYEQYF,TGTGCCAGCAATGAGGGGATCTACGAGCAGTACTTC
-,TRBV6-4,TRBJ1-1,-,CASSEGRNTEAFF,TGTGCCAGCAGTGAAGGACGGAACACTGAAGCTTTCTTT
-,TRBV29-1,TRBJ2-7,TRBD1,CSVGGTGNEQYF,TGCAGCGTTGGGGGGACAGGCAACGAGCAGTACTTC
-,TRBV20-1,TRBJ2-7,-,CSARGAYEQYF,TGCAGTGCTAGAGGGGCGTACGAGCAGTACTTC
few,TRBV10-2,TRBJ2-7,-,CASRDTGTGLKEQYF,TGCGCCAGCAGAGACACGGGAACAGGGCTAAAAGAGCAGTACTTC
few,TRBV6-2/TRBV6-3,TRBJ2-5,-,CASSYSAGQETQYF,TGTGCCAGCAGTTACTCAGCAGGGCAAGAGACCCAGTACTTC
-,TRBV6-2/TRBV6-3,TRBJ1-3,-,CASSSLFEAAATIYF,TGTGCCAGCAGTTCCCTATTCGAGGCCGCGGCCACCATATATTTT
few,TRBV4-2,TRBJ2-1,TRBD2,CASSQLRGDYNEQFF,TGTGCCAGCAGCCAATTGCGGGGGGACTACAATGAGCAGTTCTTC
-,TRBV29-1,TRBJ2-3,-,CSLIPVSTDTQYF,TGCAGCTTGATCCCCGTTAGCACAGATACGCAGTATTTT
few,TRBV6-2/TRBV6-3,TRBJ2-3,TRBD2,CASSPLLGGGEADTQYF,TGTGCCAGCAGTCCCCTCCTGGGCGGGGGGGAGGCAGATACGCAGTATTTT
-,TRBV12-3/TRBV12-4,TRBJ2-3,-,CASSFVSTDTQYF,TGTGCCAGCAGTTTTGTCAGCACAGATACGCAGTATTTT
-,TRBV20-1,TRBJ2-3,-,CSAWTEITDTQYF,TGCAGTGCTTGGACAGAGATCACAGATACGCAGTATTTT
-,TRBV12-3/TRBV12-4,TRBJ2-3,TRBD2,CASSFPRTSGFTDTQYF,TGTGCCAGCAGTTTCCCAAGGACTAGCGGCTTCACAGATACGCAGTATTTT
-,TRBV4-2,TRBJ2-7,-,CASSQEWGRFYEQYF,TGTGCCAGCAGCCAAGAATGGGGGAGGTTCTACGAGCAGTACTTC
-,TRBV6-2/TRBV6-3,TRBJ1-2,TRBD1,CASSYSSLGTGEGYGYTF,TGTGCCAGCAGTTACTCGAGCCTCGGGACAGGGGAAGGTTATGGCTACACCTTC
-,TRBV5-1,TRBJ1-2,-,CASSFSSGEKGYTF,TGCGCCAGCAGCTTCTCTTCGGGGGAGAAAGGCTACACCTTC
few,TRBV7-3,TRBJ2-3,-,CASSPRLVGRTDTQYF,TGTGCCAGCAGCCCCCGTTTGGTCGGCCGCACAGATACGCAGTATTTT
-,TRBV5-6,TRBJ2-7,-,CASSLAIRGEQYF,TGTGCCAGCAGCTTGGCAATCCGCGGGGAGCAGTACTTC
few,TRBV29-1,TRBJ2-7,-,CSVVRGAYEQYF,TGCAGCGTTGTGAGGGGCGCCTACGAGCAGTACTTC
-,TRBV9,TRBJ2-3,-,CASSGQGHTQYF,TGTGCCAGCAGCGGCCAGGGGCATACGCAGTATTTT
-,TRBV11-1,TRBJ1-4,-,CASSFEAHEKLFF,TGTGCCAGCAGCTTTGAGGCGCATGAAAAACTGTTTTTT
few,TRBV6-6,TRBJ2-5,-,CASSYVSGAETQYF,TGTGCCAGCAGTTACGTGTCGGGAGCCGAGACCCAGTACTTC
-,TRBV19,TRBJ2-2,-,CATRHTNTGELFF,TGTGCCACCCGACATACGAACACCGGGGAGCTGTTTTTT
-,TRBV4-3,TRBJ1-1,-,CASSRRETNTEAFF,TGCGCCAGCAGCCGCAGGGAGACGAACACTGAAGCTTTCTTT
few,TRBV6-1,TRBJ1-2,-,CASSEGWEANGYTF,TGTGCCAGCAGTGAGGGTTGGGAAGCGAATGGCTACACCTTC
-,TRBV7-9,TRBJ2-3,-,CASSLAGFRTDTQYF,TGTGCCAGCAGCTTAGCAGGGTTCCGCACAGATACGCAGTATTTT
-,TRBV21-1,TRBJ2-3,-,CASSKANHVTSGGQTDTQYF,TGTGCCAGCAGCAAAGCGAATCATGTGACTAGCGGGGGTCAAACAGATACGCAGTATTTT
many,TRBV25-1,TRBJ2-7,-,CASSDRRAAQYF,TGTGCCAGCAGTGACCGGCGGGCAGCGCAGTACTTC
-,TRBV4-3,TRBJ1-5,-,CASSQDGGHNQPQHF,TGCGCCAGCAGCCAAGATGGGGGACACAATCAGCCCCAGCATTTT
few,TRBV4-3,TRBJ2-5,TRBD2,CASSQDPAGYQETQYF,TGCGCCAGCAGCCAAGATCCAGCGGGGTACCAAGAGACCCAGTACTTC
-,TRBV6-5,TRBJ2-5,TRBD2,CASSYSAGGRETQYF,TGTGCCAGCAGTTACTCGGCGGGGGGGCGGGAGACCCAGTACTTC
-,TRBV6-5,TRBJ1-2,-,CASSYSIGADGYTF,TGTGCCAGCAGTTACTCGATCGGGGCTGACGGCTACACCTTC
once,TRBV7-2,TRBJ1-1,-,CASSLVGGLLNTEAFF,TGTGCCAGCAGCTTAGTTGGGGGGCTCTTGAACACTGAAGCTTTCTTT
few,TRBV6-5,TRBJ2-3,TRBD2,CASRPRAGVTDTQYF,TGTGCCAGCAGACCACGGGCGGGGGTCACAGATACGCAGTATTTT
few,TRBV4-1,TRBJ1-5,-,CASSQDLYSVAEIDNQPQHF,TGCGCCAGCAGCCAAGATCTGTACTCAGTAGCCGAAATTGACAATCAGCCCCAGCATTTT
-,TRBV7-2,TRBJ1-2,TRBD1,CASSLGTGYGYTF,TGTGCCAGCAGCTTAGGGACAGGCTATGGCTACACCTTC
many,TRBV7-3,TRBJ2-6,TRBD2,CASSLSSGSYSGANVLTF,TGTGCCAGCAGCCTCTCTAGCGGGAGCTACTCTGGGGCCAACGTCCTGACTTTC